What follows is one TCR beta chain and its context. Germline V gene sequence: CDR1 SQVTM, CDR2 ANQGSEA. The CDR3 sequence is 16 residues long. Trimming took 6 bases from V and 8 from J; bases not matched to a gene: 15. This sample was included in a study of blood T cell repertoires in COVID-19. Study summary: Researchers got acute and convalescent COVID-19 samples from the United States, Italy and Spain.

As originally analysed: How many nucleated cells were present was estimated from reference gene primer amplification. Libraries were prepared by immunoSEQ multiplex PCR; TCRdb keeps only in-frame clonotypes and omits some of them. For V, J and clone size, that table is used; D and trimming come from the DNA. The sample gives 220,000 or so clones, around 86% of which show up once; less than 9.5% is in the top ten. The chain recombines TRBV29-1 with TRBJ2-1; 11 bases agree with TRBD2. This clonotype was obtained from a woman aged 80 or over with COVID-19, enrolled during active disease. Input material: peripheral blood. CDR3 nucleotides: TGCAGCGTCATACTAGCGGGGGCCGGATCGAGGGATGAGCAGTTCTTC. It encodes CSVILAGAGSRDEQFF.